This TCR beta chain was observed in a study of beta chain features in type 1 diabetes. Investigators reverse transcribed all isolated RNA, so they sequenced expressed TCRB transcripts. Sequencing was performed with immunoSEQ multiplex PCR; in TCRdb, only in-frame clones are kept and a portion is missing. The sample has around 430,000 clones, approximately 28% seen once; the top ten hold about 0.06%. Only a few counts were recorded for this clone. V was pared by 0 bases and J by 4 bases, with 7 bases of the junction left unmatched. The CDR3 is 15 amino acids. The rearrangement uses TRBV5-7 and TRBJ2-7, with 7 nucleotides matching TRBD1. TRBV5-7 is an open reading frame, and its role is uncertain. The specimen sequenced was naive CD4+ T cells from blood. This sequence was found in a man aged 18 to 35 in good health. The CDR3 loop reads CASSLGSDREYEQYF. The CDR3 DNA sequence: TGTGCCAGCAGCTTGGGGAGTGACAGGGAATACGAGCAGTACTTC.